This TCR beta chain derives from a study of blood T cell repertoires in COVID-19. Study-level background: Sample material is recorded as cDNA or gDNA derived from T cells, B-cell-depleted T cells, or PBMCs.

Measured with immunoSEQ multiplex PCR; TCRdb has only the in-frame clones, and not every one. The sample shows around 300,000 clones, about 89% of them seen only once. The CDR3 loop spans 15 amino acids. Germline assignment: CDR1 SGHRS and CDR2 YFSETQ. V was clipped by 5 bases and J by 4 bases; unmatched bases: 11. This study enrolled people aged about 18 to 90 from approximately 24 US geographic areas. The chain recombines TRBV5-1 with TRBJ1-2, with TRBD1 identical over 7 bases. The sample consisted of PBMCs or T cells enriched from blood (not recorded which). The receptor was isolated from a woman aged 18-35 years who had recovered from COVID-19. CDR3 amino acids: CASSQTGNPGYGYTF. CDR3 nucleotide sequence: TGCGCCAGCAGTCAGACAGGGAATCCCGGCTATGGCTACACCTTC.